Here is one TCR beta chain with its context. Antigen specificity is unknown. These data belong to a study of cytomegalovirus exposure and HLA in healthy donors. General study points: As a later analysis showed, a missense DCLRE1C variant was linked to trimming of TCR beta V- and J-genes.

The PCR contained 60 Vbeta and 13 Jbeta primers. In the study's own analysis: In a later analysis, of some 80 million unique beta chains, some 10 million appeared in at least two donors. Method: immunoSEQ multiplex PCR; TCRdb's copy keeps in-frame clones and lacks some. Clone size and the V and J calls come from that table; the DNA yielded D and trimming. Of 130,000 or so clones in the sample, approximately 85% were seen once. This CDR3 region has 14 residues. Germline values: CDR1 LNHDA, CDR2 SQIVND (reference sequence). Trimming stripped 3 bases from V and 2 bases from J, with 10 bases between. The TCR sequence derives from a woman aged 25-40 years in good health and CMV-seropositive. The chain employs TRBV19 and TRBJ2-5; D gene ambiguous. The sequencing input was PBMCs. CDR3 bases: TGTGCCAGTAGTATGTGGAAGAGGCAAGAGACCCAGTACTTC. Residues: CASSMWKRQETQYF.